These T cell receptor beta chains were read from a single sample in a study of T cells in Graves' hyperthyroidism and ophthalmopathy. Each CDR3 protein gets one entry after TCRdb re-called the multiplex PCR reads with MiXCR. The sample yields about 350,000 distinct CDR3 sequences, 18% seen once. Sample: blood. Receptors were obtained from a woman between 40 and 55 years old with Graves' ophthalmopathy. The CDR3 runs from the conserved cysteine through the conserved F or W. The order of the fields is D gene, V gene, CDR3 length, J gene, clone size, CDR3 DNA, CDR3 protein. A D gene is named only where the DNA matches it firmly. Not all rows give a size; the values are once, few, many and, for expanded clones, a class.

-,TRBV7-2,14,TRBJ2-7,many,TGTGCCAGCAGATCCGGGACTTCCACCTACGAGCAGTACTTC,CASRSGTSTYEQYF
-,TRBV27,13,TRBJ1-2,many,TGTGCCAGCAGTTTCAAGGGGGTTGCGGGCTACACCTTC,CASSFKGVAGYTF
TRBD2,TRBV20-1,15,TRBJ2-7,many,TGCAGTGCTAGCCCTAGCGGAAGGAGCTCCTACGAGCAGTACTTC,CSASPSGRSSYEQYF
TRBD1,TRBV5-1,14,TRBJ2-7,many,TGCGCCAGCAGCCTCAATGGACAGGGCTACGAGCAGTACTTC,CASSLNGQGYEQYF
TRBD2,TRBV11-2,16,TRBJ2-7,many,TGTGCCAGCAGCAAAGATGGGCCTAGCGGTACCTACGAGCAGTACTTC,CASSKDGPSGTYEQYF
TRBD1,TRBV30,13,TRBJ1-5,many,TGTGCCTGGAGTACAGGGGGAAGTCAGCCCCAGCATTTT,CAWSTGGSQPQHF
-,TRBV28,16,TRBJ2-2,many,TGTGCCAGCAGTTTATTAAGGGGAAGCGGCACCGGGGAGCTGTTTTTT,CASSLLRGSGTGELFF
-,TRBV28,15,TRBJ2-2,many,TGTGCCAGCACCCTGGGGGGGGCAGGCACCGGGGAGCTGTTTTTT,CASTLGGAGTGELFF
-,TRBV4-3,16,TRBJ1-1,few,TGCGCCAGCAGCCAAGATTATGGGGGAGTGAACACTGAAGCTTTCTTT,CASSQDYGGVNTEAFF
TRBD2,TRBV4-2,15,TRBJ2-5,many,TGTGCCAGCAGCCCCAGCGGGAGGGGCTTGGAGACCCAGTACTTC,CASSPSGRGLETQYF
TRBD1,TRBV6-2/TRBV6-3,15,TRBJ1-6,-,TGTGCCAGCAGTCGACAGGGGAGGTCGGATTCACCCCTCCACTTT,CASSRQGRSDSPLHF
-,TRBV19,15,TRBJ1-5,many,TGTGCCAGTAGTATCTCAGGGGATTTCAATCAGCCCCAGCATTTT,CASSISGDFNQPQHF
-,TRBV18,13,TRBJ1-5,many,TGTGCCAGCGCCCAAGGGGTAAATCAGCCCCAGCATTTT,CASAQGVNQPQHF
-,TRBV4-1,15,TRBJ1-2,many,TGCGCCAGCAGCCACCCCGTGGTGGGAAACTATGGCTACACCTTC,CASSHPVVGNYGYTF
TRBD1,TRBV6-2/TRBV6-3,13,TRBJ2-7,many,TGTGCCAGCAGCCACGACAGGGTCGACGAGCAGTACTTC,CASSHDRVDEQYF
-,TRBV27,15,TRBJ2-7,many,TGTGCCAGCAGTCCCCTGGGGGGTACCCCCTGGGAGCAGTACTTC,CASSPLGGTPWEQYF
TRBD1,TRBV5-1,14,TRBJ2-7,many,TGCGCCAGCAGCTTCGAGACAGGGCGATACGAGCAGTACTTC,CASSFETGRYEQYF
TRBD1,TRBV2,13,TRBJ1-3,-,TGTGCCAGCACCCGGACAGGGAGGAACACCATATATTTT,CASTRTGRNTIYF
TRBD1,TRBV5-1,15,TRBJ2-7,many,TGCGCCAGCAGCTTGGGGGCGGACAGGATGTACGAGCAGTACTTC,CASSLGADRMYEQYF
-,TRBV5-4,14,TRBJ2-5,many,TGTGCCAGCAGCTTGGGTAGCAGACGAGAGACCCAGTACTTC,CASSLGSRRETQYF
TRBD2,TRBV6-1,15,TRBJ2-7,many,TGTGCCAGCAGTGCAACTAGCGGGACTCCGTACGAGCAGTACTTC,CASSATSGTPYEQYF
TRBD2,TRBV30,15,TRBJ2-7,many,TGTGCCTGGAGTGTACAGGCTAGCGGACTCTACGAGCAGTACTTC,CAWSVQASGLYEQYF
TRBD1,TRBV20-1,14,TRBJ1-2,many,TGCAGTGCTAGGGAAGGACAGGTCGCCTATGGCTACACCTTC,CSAREGQVAYGYTF
-,TRBV30,15,TRBJ2-3,many,TGTGCCTGGAGTGTAAGGGCAGGGAACACAGATACGCAGTATTTT,CAWSVRAGNTDTQYF
-,TRBV19,15,TRBJ1-1,many,TGTGCCAGTAGTAACCAAAGACTGATGAACACTGAAGCTTTCTTT,CASSNQRLMNTEAFF
TRBD1,TRBV29-1,14,TRBJ1-2,many,TGCAGCGTTGAAAGGGGGCGCCGGAGATATGGCTACACCTTC,CSVERGRRRYGYTF
TRBD1,TRBV28,15,TRBJ1-6,many,TGTGCCAGCAGTTTTACGGGACAGGGAGGGTCACCCCTCCACTTT,CASSFTGQGGSPLHF
TRBD2,TRBV20-1,13,TRBJ2-7,-,TGCAGTGCCATAGGGACTAGCGCTTACGAGCAGTACTTC,CSAIGTSAYEQYF
TRBD2,TRBV12-3/TRBV12-4,14,TRBJ2-1,few,TGTGCCAGCAGTTCCCTAGCGGCCTACAATGAGCAGTTCTTC,CASSSLAAYNEQFF
-,TRBV28,12,TRBJ1-1,many,TGTGCCAGCAGTTCACAGTACACTGAAGCTTTCTTT,CASSSQYTEAFF
-,TRBV6-1,13,TRBJ2-2,many,TGTGCCAGCAGGGACGCCGGGACCCAGGAGCTGTTTTTT,CASRDAGTQELFF
TRBD1,TRBV6-4,19,TRBJ1-3,many,TGTGCCAGCAGTCCCGACCCTTGGGACAGCCCGACCTCTGGAAACACCATATATTTT,CASSPDPWDSPTSGNTIYF
-,TRBV28,14,TRBJ1-2,-,TGTGCCAGCAGTTTAGTTACTCTCAGGGATGGCTACACCTTC,CASSLVTLRDGYTF
TRBD2,TRBV29-1,13,TRBJ2-7,few,TGCAGCGTACCCGGGACTAGCGGTTACGAGCAGTACTTC,CSVPGTSGYEQYF
-,TRBV3-1,13,TRBJ1-1,many,TGTGCCAGCAGCCAAGACAGGGGAGGTGAAGCTTTCTTT,CASSQDRGGEAFF
-,TRBV9,15,TRBJ2-7,many,TGTGCCAGCAGCAACAGACCTGGGGCATACTACGAGCAGTACTTC,CASSNRPGAYYEQYF
TRBD2,TRBV28,13,TRBJ2-7,many,TGTGCCAGCAGCTCGGGACTAGGGTACGAGCAGTACTTC,CASSSGLGYEQYF
TRBD1,TRBV5-1,15,TRBJ1-6,-,TGCGCCAGCAGTCCGGGGACAGGAAAGAATTCACCCCTCCACTTT,CASSPGTGKNSPLHF
-,TRBV11-1,16,TRBJ1-1,many,TGTGCCAGCAGCTTGAGGGGCAGGGCCTTGAACACTGAAGCTTTCTTT,CASSLRGRALNTEAFF
-,TRBV18,13,TRBJ1-1,many,TGTGCCAGCTCACGGACAGAAGACACTGAAGCTTTCTTT,CASSRTEDTEAFF
TRBD1,TRBV10-2,16,TRBJ1-4,many,TGCGCCAGCAGCCAATCAGGGGGGCATGTTAATGAAAAACTGTTTTTT,CASSQSGGHVNEKLFF
TRBD1,TRBV6-2/TRBV6-3,18,TRBJ1-1,-,TGTGCCAGCAGTTTCCATCCCGGGACAGGGGCGATAGACACTGAAGCTTTCTTT,CASSFHPGTGAIDTEAFF
-,TRBV19,16,TRBJ2-6,many,TGTGCCAGTAGTACCCGGGGGCGAGCTGGGGCCAACGTCCTGACTTTC,CASSTRGRAGANVLTF
-,TRBV28,16,TRBJ2-5,many,TGTGCCAGCAGTTTGCCGAGGGGGGATCGGATAGAGACCCAGTACTTC,CASSLPRGDRIETQYF
-,TRBV28,15,TRBJ1-5,many,TGTGCCAGCAGTTTTCCAGAAGGGATCAATCAGCCCCAGCATTTT,CASSFPEGINQPQHF